This record concerns one T cell receptor (beta chain) sequence. It lacks a known antigen. Base qualities are not provided; no much larger clone lies one nucleotide away. Genomic DNA was isolated from the sorted cells so that the TCRbeta CDR3 region could be sequenced. The immunoSEQ Assay was used for sequencing of TCRbeta CDR3 regions. TCRdb limited this immuneACCESS table to in-frame rearrangements with V and J called. A share of clones is missing; checked studies link under half to unresolved V genes, and the rest is unexplained. Counted in this sample were some 19,000 clones; 65% to 90% of them appeared once. Jointly, the top ten make up roughly 13% of the sample. The sample comes from a study of OX40 agonist ivuxolimab in advanced cancers. A note on the overall study: Ivuxolimab, which targeted the costimulatory receptor OX40 (CD134), was an agonistic, fully human IgG2 monoclonal antibody. The point of sequencing TCRbeta in the periphery was to test whether ivuxolimab changed TCR sequence diversity and drove clonal T-cell expansion. Prior anti-PD-1, anti-PD-L1 or anti-CTLA-4 therapy was permitted, and 40% of dose-escalation patients had received checkpoint inhibitors. The paper describes the monotherapy dose-escalation part (N of about 54 patients) of the phase I trial of ivuxolimab. Partial responses occurred in three dose-escalation patients, of whom one had hepatocellular carcinoma and two had cutaneous melanoma. Intravenous ivuxolimab was administered to patients every 2 weeks at six dose levels: 0.01, 0.1, 0.3, 1.5, 3 and 10 mg/kg. Of the roughly 53 patients in dose escalation, some 19 had hepatocellular carcinoma, some 15 had melanoma, 9 had renal cell carcinoma and 9 had head and neck cancer. A male proportion of 82.7% and a mean age of approximately 58 years, ranging from about 23 to 79, were recorded for the dose-escalation cohort.

The germline V gene (reference sequence) sets CDR1 to LNHDA and CDR2 to SQIVND. Clipping removes 5 bases from V and 3 bases from J, with 1 as the unmatched junction base count. The CDR3 goes from the cysteine to the phenylalanine over 14 residues. The sequence is cut down to CDR3 DNA, 42 bases in frame from base 1. Patients with autoimmune disease history or receiving systemic immunosuppression were excluded from the trial. In every dose cohort, peripheral blood was drawn for TCR sequencing at baseline, cycle 4 day 1, and cycle 7 day 1. The samples were drawn from a first-in-human, open-label, multicenter phase I dose-escalation trial of ivuxolimab. Adults with locally advanced or metastatic melanoma, renal cell, hepatocellular, or head and neck squamous cell carcinoma were enrolled in the trial. Before TCR sequencing, CD4+ and CD8+ T cells were separately sorted from peripheral blood. The full study reports these points: After ivuxolimab, CD8+ T cells had more expanded clones than CD4+ T cells on average. Low levels of normalized T-cell clonal expansion were also seen in some patients who did not respond. The antigen specificity of the peripheral T cells that underwent clonal expansion was not determined. At doses of 0.1 to 3.0 mg/kg, clonal expansion of both CD4+ and CD8+ T cells in blood was seen between baseline and week 6. In the 0.1-3.0 mg/kg groups, partial responders had among the lowest normalized peripheral clonal expansion, particularly in CD8+ T cells.

Sequencing used CD4+ or CD8+ T cells sorted from blood, obtained in a trial of the OX40 agonist ivuxolimab. The TCR comes from an adult with an advanced solid tumor such as melanoma, head and neck, liver or kidney cancer. The chain is made from TRBV19 and TRBJ2-1, and TRBD2 aligns with 10 junction nucleotides. Here is the DNA: TGTGCCAGTAGTGGGACTAGCGACTACAATGAGCAGTTCTTC. This translates into CASSGTSDYNEQFF.